This entry is about one T cell receptor beta chain. TCRdb re-analysed the PCR reads in MiXCR, keeping a single row per CDR3 protein. The sample has some 17,000 distinct CDR3 sequences; around 50% are singletons. The CDR3 consists of 13 residues. Germline loops: CDR1 SGHTA, CDR2 FQGTGA. The sample originates from a study of tumor-infiltrating lymphocytes in oesophageal squamous cell carcinoma. The chain uses TRBV7-3 and TRBJ2-4, with a weak D call TRBD2 (5 bases). The J call may not be correct, given that the DNA end is closer to TRBJ2-1. Material for sequencing was normal esophageal tissue next to the tumor. This receptor was obtained from a female donor with esophageal squamous cell carcinoma. This chain's CDR3 is CASSQGSHNEQFF. The CDR3 region has the DNA TGTGCCAGCAGCCAAGGGAGCCACAATGAGCAGTTCTTC.